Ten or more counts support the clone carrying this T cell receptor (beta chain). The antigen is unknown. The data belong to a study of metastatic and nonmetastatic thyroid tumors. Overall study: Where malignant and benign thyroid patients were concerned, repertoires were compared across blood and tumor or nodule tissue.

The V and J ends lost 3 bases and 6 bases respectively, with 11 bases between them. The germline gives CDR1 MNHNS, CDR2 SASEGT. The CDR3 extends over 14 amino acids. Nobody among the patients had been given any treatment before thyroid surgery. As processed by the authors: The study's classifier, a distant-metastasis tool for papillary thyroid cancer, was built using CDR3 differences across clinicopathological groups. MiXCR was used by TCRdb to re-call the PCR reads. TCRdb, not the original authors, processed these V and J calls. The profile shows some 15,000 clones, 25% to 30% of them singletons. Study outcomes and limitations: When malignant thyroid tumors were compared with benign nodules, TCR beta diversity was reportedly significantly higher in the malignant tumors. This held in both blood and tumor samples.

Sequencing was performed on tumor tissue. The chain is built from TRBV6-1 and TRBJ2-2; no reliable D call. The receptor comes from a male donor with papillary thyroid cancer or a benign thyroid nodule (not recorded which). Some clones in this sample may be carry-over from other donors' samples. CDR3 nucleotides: TGTGCCAGCAGTGAGACGGCAGAAGCCGGGGAGCTGTTTTTT. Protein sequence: CASSETAEAGELFF.